The 5 T cell receptor beta chains presented below share a single source sample, sequenced in a study of shared clonotypes between healthy human individuals. Repertoires were generated with immunoSEQ multiplex PCR, while TCRdb's copy carries only in-frame clones and drops some. The sample consists of approximately 2.3 million clones, 85% to 95% of them appearing once. Source material: naive CD4+ T cells from PBMCs. Documented subset: CD45RA+ positively selected. The receptors derive from a man aged 18-30 years in good health. Some clones in this sample may be carry-over from other donors' samples.

The chain employs TRBV7-7 and TRBJ2-7; 7 nucleotides match TRBD1. The germline V gene has CDR1 SSHAT and CDR2 FNYEAQ (reference sequence). V gave up 5 bases and J gave up 5 bases; unmatched junction bases: 9. This CDR3 is 14 amino acids long. In DNA, the CDR3 is TGTGCCAGCAGCCCAACAGGGGCGGTCAACGAGCAGTACTTC. Its translation: CASSPTGAVNEQYF.

The rearrangement uses TRBV7-6 and TRBJ2-5; D remains ambiguous. Trimming pared 6 bases from V and 5 bases from J, leaving 10 bases between. CDR1 SGHVS and CDR2 FNYEAQ come from the germline V gene. The CDR3 has 12 amino acids. For the CDR3, the DNA is TGTGCCAGCAGTCCTCTATTGGAGACCCAGTACTTC. Its protein product is CASSPLLETQYF. The full variable domain, with the rest looked up from reference TRBV7-6 and TRBJ2-5, is GAGVSQSPRYKVTKRGQDVALRCDPISGHVSLYWYRQALGQGPEFLTYFNYEAQQDKSGLPNDRFSAERPEGSISTLTIQRTEQRDSAMYRCASSPLLETQYFGPGTRLLVL.

This chain connects TRBV25-1 to TRBJ1-6, with TRBD1 matching 8 bases. CDR1 and CDR2 from the germline V gene are MGHDK and SYGVNS. Germline trimming cut 6 bases from V and 9 bases from J; bases unmatched to any gene: 10. The CDR3 covers 15 residues. Here the CDR3 DNA reads TGTGCCAGCAGGGCGGGGGCAGGGGGCGGTTCACCCCTCCACTTT. Translating gives CASRAGAGGGSPLHF. Full variable domain (remainder filled in from reference TRBV25-1 and TRBJ1-6): EADIYQTPRYLVIGTGKKITLECSQTMGHDKMYWYQQDPGMELHLIHYSYGVNSTEKGDLSSESTVSRIRTEHFPLTLESARPSHTSQYLCASRAGAGGGSPLHFGNGTRLTVT.

With regard to this clone: An end of the junction does not agree with germline; a read error may underlie this. This chain links TRBV5-4 with TRBJ2-1; 12 nucleotides match TRBD2. CDR3 length: 15 residues. Germline CDR1 SGHNT, CDR2 YYREEE (reference sequence). CDR3 residues: CDSSLAGGPHNEQFF. For the CDR3, the DNA is TGTGACAGCAGCCTAGCGGGAGGGCCCCACAATGAGCAGTTCTTC. Full variable domain (remainder filled in from reference TRBV5-4 and TRBJ2-1): ETGVTQSPTHLIKTRGQQVTLRCSSQSGHNTVSWYQQALGQGPQFIFQYYREEENGRGNFPPRFSGLQFPNYSSELNVNALELDDSALYLCDSSLAGGPHNEQFFGPGTRLTVL.

The chain employs TRBV19 and TRBJ2-2; TRBD1 aligns across 8 bases. CDR3 length equals 15 residues. In germline, CDR1 is LNHDA, CDR2 SQIVND (reference sequence). The ends lost 5 bases at V and 7 bases at J; junction bases unmatched: 9. The CDR3 reads CASSPPGRGLGELFF. DNA for the CDR3: TGTGCCAGTAGTCCTCCGGGCAGGGGGCTCGGGGAGCTGTTTTTT.